The sequence of this T cell receptor (beta chain) was determined in a study of shared clonotypes between healthy human individuals. Germline loops: CDR1 ENHRY, CDR2 SYGVKD. The CDR3 loop spans 14 amino acids. J gave up 9 bases and V 11 bases, and 18 bases lay outside the gene matches. The repertoire was sequenced with immunoSEQ multiplex PCR; TCRdb's copy has only in-frame clones and lacks some. Counted here are about 2.4 million clones, 85% to 95% occurring once; the ten biggest clones make up 0.13% to 0.15%. All donors qualified as healthy HIV-negative adults and had experienced no recent acute infections or vaccinations.

The rearrangement uses TRBV10-3 and TRBJ2-5, with TRBD2 matching over 7 bases. The sequence was collected from a man between 18 and 35 years old in good health. Specimen: naive CD4+ T cells sorted from blood. Subset given: CD45RA+ positively selected. The CDR3 DNA sequence: TGTGCCTCCTCATCGGCTAGCGGCACCGGGCCCCAGTACTTC. It codes for CASSSASGTGPQYF.